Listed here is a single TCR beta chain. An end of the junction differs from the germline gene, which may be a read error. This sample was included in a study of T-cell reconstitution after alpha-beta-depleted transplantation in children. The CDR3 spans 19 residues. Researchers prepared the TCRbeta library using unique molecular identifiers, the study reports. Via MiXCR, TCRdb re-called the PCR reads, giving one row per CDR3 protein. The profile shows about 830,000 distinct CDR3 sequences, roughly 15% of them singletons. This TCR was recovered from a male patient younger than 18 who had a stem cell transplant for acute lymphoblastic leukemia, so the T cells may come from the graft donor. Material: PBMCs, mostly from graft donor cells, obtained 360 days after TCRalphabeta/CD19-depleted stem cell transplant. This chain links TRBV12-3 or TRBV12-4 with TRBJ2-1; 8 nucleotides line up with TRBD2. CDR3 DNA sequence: TGTGCCAGCAGTTTAGTGGGGCTAGCGGGCCTTGGCTCCTGCAATGAGCAGTTCTTC. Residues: CASSLVGLAGLGSCNEQFF.